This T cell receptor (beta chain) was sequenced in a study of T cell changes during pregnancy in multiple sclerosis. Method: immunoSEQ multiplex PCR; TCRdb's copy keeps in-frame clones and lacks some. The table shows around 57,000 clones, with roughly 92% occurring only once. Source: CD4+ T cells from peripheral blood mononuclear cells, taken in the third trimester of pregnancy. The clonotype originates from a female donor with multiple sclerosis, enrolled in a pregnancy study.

The CDR3 spells CASSPGPSTGGWGYGYTF. CDR3 coding DNA: TGTGCCAGCTCACCGGGTCCCTCTACAGGGGGCTGGGGCTATGGCTACACCTTC. The V call is TRBV18, the J call TRBJ1-2; 9 nucleotides agree with TRBD1. Germline CDR1 is KGHSH and CDR2 is LQKENI. The CDR3 has 18 residues. Trimming cost V 3 bases and J 4 bases; bases outside gene matches: 15.